These 6 T cell receptor beta chains were all obtained from the same sample, sequenced in a study of T cell responses to AZD1222 COVID-19 vaccine. Clones were sequenced by immunoSEQ multiplex PCR, and TCRdb holds only the in-frame ones, with some missing. The sample holds approximately 170,000 clones, approximately 93% seen once. Source: peripheral blood, taken on day 0 of AZD1222 vaccination. Receptor source: an adult in good health.

The chain combines TRBV6-5 with TRBJ2-5; D unresolved. Germline CDR1 is MNHEY and CDR2 is SVGAGI. Between the trimmed V and J ends, which lost 1 base and 2 bases, there was a span of 11 bases. The CDR3 runs to 15 residues. CDR3 nucleotides: TGTGCCAGCAGTTACTTTCCCCTGGGTCAAGAGACCCAGTACTTC. Translated: CASSYFPLGQETQYF.

As for this clone: Other nucleotide sequences in the sample specify the same CDR3. The V and J genes are TRBV7-9 and TRBJ1-5; D is ambiguous. The V end lost 2 bases, the J end lost 4 bases, and 9 bases lay between the germline ends. Germline assignment: CDR1 SEHNR and CDR2 FQNEAQ (reference sequence). This CDR3 region has 14 residues. The CDR3 DNA reads TGTGCCAGCAGCTTACTGGGGAGTAATCAGCCCCAGCATTTT. Translating it yields CASSLLGSNQPQHF.

V usage is TRBV5-4 and J usage is TRBJ1-2; the D is unclear. The CDR3 runs to 14 residues. The V end was cut by 4 bases, the J end by 4 bases, with 14 bases between. CDR1 SGHNT and CDR2 YYREEE come from the germline V gene (reference sequence). CDR3 region: CASSLPSTPYGYTF. The CDR3 nucleotides read TGTGCCAGCAGCCTTCCGTCGACTCCCTATGGCTACACCTTC.

In this sample, this clone turned up once. The chain carries TRBV19 and TRBJ2-5, with 11 positions matching TRBD1. Germline V CDR1 and CDR2: LNHDA, SQIVND (reference sequence). V lost 6 bases to trimming and J lost 4 bases; unmatched junction nucleotides: 4. The CDR3 is 14 amino acids. The CDR3 DNA reads TGTGCCAGTAGAGCGGACAGGGGGCGAGAGACCCAGTACTTC. The encoded protein is CASRADRGRETQYF.

The V gene is TRBV29-1, the J gene TRBJ1-3; TRBD1 matches at 10 bases. This CDR3 comprises 15 residues. The germline gives CDR1 SQVTM, CDR2 ANQGSEA. The V and J ends lost 4 bases and 0 bases, in that order; junction bases with no gene match: 3. The CDR3 sequence: CSVGGQGRSGNTIYF. For the CDR3, the DNA is TGCAGCGTTGGGGGACAGGGGCGCTCTGGAAACACCATATATTTT.

The chain carries TRBV19 and TRBJ1-5; unclear D gene. This CDR3 region has 16 residues. Per germline, CDR1 LNHDA and CDR2 SQIVND (reference sequence). The ends were cut back, 7 bases at V and 2 bases at J, with 18 bases in the middle. CDR3 amino acids: CASNPEGFVGNQPQHF. The CDR3 coding sequence is TGTGCCAGTAACCCGGAAGGGTTTGTGGGCAATCAGCCCCAGCATTTT.